These 21 T cell receptor beta chains share one sample of origin, sequenced in a study of T cell responses to AZD1222 COVID-19 vaccine. Measured with immunoSEQ multiplex PCR; TCRdb has only the in-frame clones, and not every one. The data contain 85,000 to 100,000 clones, 80% to 90% of them seen just once; the ten biggest clones take up roughly a tenth. Source: peripheral blood, taken on day 0 of AZD1222 vaccination. These receptors came from an adult in good health.

V gene TRBV7-2 combines with J gene TRBJ1-1; 9 bases fit TRBD1. This CDR3 contains 16 residues. From germline, CDR1 is SGHTA and CDR2 FQGNSA. V trimming: 3 bases; J trimming: 0 bases; junction bases outside the gene matches: 5. The DNA for the CDR3 is TGTGCCAGCAGCTTTCAATGGACAGGGGTGAACACTGAAGCTTTCTTT. It is translated as CASSFQWTGVNTEAFF.

The chain recombines TRBV7-2 with TRBJ1-4, with 8 bases fitting TRBD1. The CDR3 is made up of 15 amino acids. CDR1 and CDR2 from the germline V gene are SGHTA and FQGNSA. The junction had 3 bases not matched to a gene; V was cut back by 5 bases and J by 1 base. CDR3 protein: CASSQTGETNEKLFF. CDR3 in DNA: TGTGCCAGCAGCCAGACAGGGGAAACTAATGAAAAACTGTTTTTT.

As DNA, the CDR3 is TGCGCCAGCAGCTTGGCGGGGGCGGGAAATTCACCCCTCCACTTT. It specifies CASSLAGAGNSPLHF. The chain recombines TRBV5-1 with TRBJ1-6; D is possibly TRBD1 (6 bases). Trimming pared 0 bases from V and 7 bases from J, leaving 11 bases between. Germline CDR1 SGHRS, CDR2 YFSETQ. The CDR3 has 15 residues.

The CDR3 here is CASGTGFSTSGANVLTF. In DNA form, the CDR3 reads TGTGCCAGCGGGACAGGGTTTTCTACCTCTGGGGCCAACGTCCTGACTTTC. V is TRBV2 and J is TRBJ2-6; 9 nucleotides match TRBD1. Per the germline V gene, CDR1 is SNHLY and CDR2 is FYNNEI. This CDR3 comprises 17 residues. V was pared by 8 bases and J by 0 bases, with 8 bases of the junction left unmatched.

This clone turned up a few times. The rearrangement uses TRBV7-2 and TRBJ1-1, with TRBD1 matching over 10 bases. This CDR3 spans 16 amino acids. Unmatched junction bases numbered 11, after V lost 5 bases and J lost 5 bases. Germline V gene sequence: CDR1 SGHTA, CDR2 FQGNSA. CDR3 sequence: CASSPSRDRGRTEAFF. CDR3 in DNA: TGTGCCAGCAGCCCCAGCCGGGACAGGGGAAGAACTGAAGCTTTCTTT.

The chain couples TRBV3-1 (or the pseudogene TRBV3-2) to TRBJ2-1, with 14 bases that match TRBD2. This CDR3 region has 15 residues. Germline lookup yields CDR1 LGHDT and CDR2 YNNKEL (reference sequence). The V segment lost 7 bases and the J segment 10 bases; nucleotides outside the gene matches: 9. CDR3: CASTPGLAGVGEQFF. CDR3 sequence (DNA): TGTGCCAGCACCCCGGGACTAGCGGGAGTAGGCGAGCAGTTCTTC.

V gene TRBV25-1 combines with J gene TRBJ2-7; 7 positions agree with TRBD2. V lost 4 bases, J lost 5 bases, and 5 bases stayed unmatched. The CDR3 spans 13 residues. Germline values: CDR1 MGHDK, CDR2 SYGVNS. This CDR3 is CASSVAGDNEQYF. CDR3 sequence (DNA): TGTGCCAGCAGTGTCGCGGGAGATAACGAGCAGTACTTC.

A single count supports this clone. The V gene is TRBV7-8, the J gene TRBJ1-2; possible D gene TRBD1, 6 bases. The ends were cut back, 1 base at V and 4 bases at J, with 16 bases in the middle. Germline CDR1 SGHVS, CDR2 FQNEAQ. CDR3 size: 16 residues. DNA of the CDR3: TGTGCCAGCAGCTTAGAGGGGGGCCCGCGTACCTATGGCTACACCTTC. Translating gives CASSLEGGPRTYGYTF. The variable domain in full, with the rest retrieved from reference TRBV7-8 and TRBJ1-2, is GAGVSQSPRYKVAKRGQDVALRCDPISGHVSLFWYQQALGQGPEFLTYFQNEAQLDKSGLPSDRFFAERPEGSVSTLKIQRTQQEDSAVYLCASSLEGGPRTYGYTFGSGTRLTVV.

J is TRBJ2-2 and V is TRBV7-2, with D perhaps matching TRBD1 (5 bases). Germline loops: CDR1 SGHTA, CDR2 FQGNSA. There are 15 residues in the CDR3. V was clipped by 1 base and J by 5 bases, with 11 bases between them. CDR3 sequence reads: CASSLVQGWTGELFF. The CDR3 nucleotides read TGTGCCAGCAGCTTAGTGCAGGGTTGGACCGGGGAGCTGTTTTTT. Complete variable domain (other parts from reference TRBV7-2 and TRBJ2-2): GAGVSQSPSNKVTEKGKDVELRCDPISGHTALYWYRQSLGQGLEFLIYFQGNSAPDKSGLPSDRFSAERTGGSVSTLTIQRTQQEDSAVYLCASSLVQGWTGELFFGEGSRLTVL.

The chain combines TRBV6-5 with TRBJ2-5; perhaps TRBD2 as D (6 bases). Trimming stripped 5 bases from V and 5 bases from J, with 12 bases between. The germline V gene has CDR1 MNHEY and CDR2 SVGAGI. The CDR3 totals 13 residues. CDR3 bases: TGTGCCAGCAGTCGGGACTCTCCGGAGACCCAGTACTTC. This translates into CASSRDSPETQYF.

In the case of this clone: The sample carries other DNA sequences with the same CDR3. The chain has TRBV14 and TRBJ1-1; a possible D gene is TRBD1 (5 bases). Trimming removed 2 bases at V and 1 base at J, with 5 bases between. CDR1 SGHDN and CDR2 FVKESK come from the germline V gene. CDR3 length: 13 amino acids. The CDR3 bases are TGTGCCAGCAGCCAACAGGGGAACACTGAAGCTTTCTTT. Its translation is CASSQQGNTEAFF.

This chain connects TRBV4-2 to TRBJ1-5; D uncertain. The germline gives CDR1 LGHNA, CDR2 YNFKEQ. The CDR3 runs to 14 residues. The germline V and J ends were trimmed by 1 base and 6 bases, with 10 bases remaining between them. The CDR3 DNA sequence: TGTGCCAGCAGCCAAGCCCGAAGAGGTCAGCCCCAGCATTTT. Encoded protein: CASSQARRGQPQHF.

The J gene is TRBJ1-4, the V gene TRBV9; D gene unclear. The CDR3 runs 16 residues. Trimming shortened V by 0 bases and J by 0 bases, and 9 bases separated the two germline ends. Germline CDR1 and CDR2: SGDLS and YYNGEE. CDR3 sequence reads: CASSVAWPATNEKLFF. CDR3 nucleotides: TGTGCCAGCAGCGTAGCCTGGCCCGCAACTAATGAAAAACTGTTTTTT.

This chain links TRBV7-9 with TRBJ1-4; D is uncertain. V lost 4 bases and J lost 10, with 10 bases in between. The CDR3 consists of 12 residues. CDR1 is SEHNR and CDR2 is FQNEAQ in the germline V gene (reference sequence). The CDR3 DNA sequence: TGTGCCAGCAGCTCCCCGAGATTAAAACTGTTTTTT. It is translated as CASSSPRLKLFF.

The CDR3 DNA follows: TGTGCCAGCAGCTCTGGGACGGGGGGCGAGCAGTACTTC. Protein sequence: CASSSGTGGEQYF. The chain joins TRBV11-3 to TRBJ2-7; 7 bases fit TRBD2. The CDR3 covers 13 residues. V trimming: 4 bases; J trimming: 6 bases; junction bases outside the gene matches: 6. Germline CDR1 SGHNT, CDR2 YENEEA.

This clone came up a few times. V is TRBV11-1 and J is TRBJ2-7; 7 bases match TRBD2. CDR3 size: 13 residues. The V gene's germline CDR1 is SGHAT and CDR2 FQDESV (reference sequence). V lost 3 bases to trimming and J lost 6 bases; unmatched junction nucleotides: 5. The CDR3 DNA reads TGTGCCAGCAGCTTGACTAGCATCGGCGAGCAGTACTTC. Encoded protein: CASSLTSIGEQYF.

The V gene is TRBV3-1 (or the pseudogene TRBV3-2), the J gene TRBJ1-2; TRBD1 is a possible D gene (6 bases). Trimming took 4 bases from V and 3 from J, leaving 12 bases between them. Germline assignment: CDR1 LGHDT and CDR2 YNNKEL (reference sequence). This CDR3 is built from 14 residues. The CDR3 region has the DNA TGTGCCAGCAGCCGGGATAGACAGGACTATGGCTACACCTTC. It codes for CASSRDRQDYGYTF.

This chain joins TRBV5-1 and TRBJ2-7; tentatively, D is TRBD1 (7 bases). Germline V gene lookup returns CDR1 SGHRS and CDR2 YFSETQ. CDR3 length equals 14 residues. The ends were cut back, 7 bases at V and 5 bases at J, with 19 bases in the middle. The chain's CDR3 is CASAGGGSLDEQYF. CDR3 DNA: TGCGCCAGCGCCGGAGGGGGCTCTCTTGACGAGCAGTACTTC.

The rearrangement uses TRBV28 and TRBJ1-5; tentative D call: TRBD1 (6 bases). Germline lookup yields CDR1 MDHEN and CDR2 SYDVKM. Trimming removed 2 bases from V and 6 bases from J, with 14 bases in between. This CDR3 comprises 15 residues. In DNA, the CDR3 is TGTGCCAGCAGTTTACCTCGGACAGTCAGTCAGCCCCAGCATTTT. It codes for CASSLPRTVSQPQHF.

The V gene is TRBV5-1, the J gene TRBJ2-1, with 8 nucleotides matching TRBD2. Per the germline V gene, CDR1 is SGHRS and CDR2 is YFSETQ. This CDR3 contains 16 residues. The V and J ends lost 6 bases and 5 bases, in that order; junction bases with no gene match: 13. CDR3: CASTAWSGLAHNEQFF. DNA of the CDR3: TGCGCCAGCACGGCTTGGAGCGGACTAGCCCACAATGAGCAGTTCTTC.

The chain carries TRBV14 and TRBJ2-3; weak D call: TRBD1 (7 bases). In germline, CDR1 is SGHDN, CDR2 FVKESK. The V end lost 5 bases, the J end lost 5 bases, and 11 bases lay between the germline ends. CDR3 length: 13 residues. DNA of the CDR3: TGTGCCAGCAGCGCTCAGGGGGGAGATACGCAGTATTTT. Its translation is CASSAQGGDTQYF.